Sequencing of this T cell receptor (beta chain) was carried out in a study of shared clonotypes between healthy human individuals. Findings and limits, study-wide: Sharing of clonotypes among donors was expected to vary with sequencing depth.

Remarks on this clone: Its specificity is not known.

Every subset had its genomic DNA shared out evenly among several immunoSEQ plates. Profiled with immunoSEQ multiplex PCR; TCRdb holds only in-frame clones, not every one. The table includes about 1.1 million clones, around 77% detected once. The V segment lost 2 bases and the J segment 1 base; nucleotides outside the gene matches: 2. This CDR3 is 15 amino acids long. Per the germline V gene, CDR1 is MNHNS and CDR2 is SASEGT. Caucasian adults residing in Nashville, Tennessee made up all the donors. Material: memory CD4+ T cells from PBMCs. Stated subset: CD45RA-negative fraction. The V and J genes are TRBV6-1 and TRBJ1-2; the match to TRBD1 covers 9 bases. The origin of this receptor is a man younger than 35 in good health. Some clones in this sample may be carry-over from other donors' samples. For the CDR3, the DNA is TGTGCCAGCAGTGAAAGGGGACAGGGTAACTATGGCTACACCTTC. This translates into CASSERGQGNYGYTF.